One sample yielded the 27 T cell receptor beta chains listed below, sequenced in a study of tumor-infiltrating lymphocytes in oesophageal squamous cell carcinoma. In TCRdb, the PCR reads were re-called with MiXCR into one record per CDR3 protein. The repertoire holds under 15,000 distinct CDR3 sequences, with roughly three fifths as singletons. The sample comprised esophageal tumor tissue. These receptors all stem from a female donor with esophageal squamous cell carcinoma.

Concerning this clonotype: Compared with germline, one end of the junction differs, possibly owing to a read error. The chain carries TRBV7-4 and TRBJ1-1, with D perhaps TRBD1 (6 bases). Germline V gives CDR1 SGHVT, CDR2 SQSDAQ. The CDR3 totals 17 residues. CDR3 loop: CASRPTSGGANTGELYF. The CDR3 nucleotides read TGTGCCAGCAGACCTACTAGCGGGGGGGCGAACACCGGGGAGCTGTACTTC. Looking up the rest from reference TRBV7-4 and TRBJ1-1 gives the full variable domain: GAGVSQSPRYKVAKRGRDVALRCDSISGHVTLYWYRQTLGQGSEVLTYSQSDAQRDKSGRPSGRFSAERPERSVSTLKIQRTEQGDSAVYLCASRPTSGGANTGELYFGQGTRLTVV.

The rearrangement joins TRBV7-8 to TRBJ2-3, with 8 positions matching TRBD2. CDR1 SGHVS and CDR2 FQNEAQ come from the germline V gene. With V trimmed by 4 bases and J by 2 bases, 5 bases remained unmatched. CDR3 length: 15 residues. The CDR3 DNA is TGTGCCAGCAGCTCACTAGCGGACTACACAGATACGCAGTATTTT. Translated, it gives CASSSLADYTDTQYF.

This clonotype was observed at least ten times. The CDR3 bases are TGTGCCAGCAGTTACTCGTTCGCAGACAATCAGCCCCAGCATTTT. Protein product: CASSYSFADNQPQHF. This rearrangement joins TRBV6-6 to TRBJ1-5; no reliable D call. Germline values: CDR1 MNHNY, CDR2 SVGAGI (reference sequence). The CDR3 is made up of 15 amino acids. V gave up 0 bases and J gave up 3 bases, with 9 bases separating them.

This clonotype was seen only a few times. The V gene is TRBV28, the J gene TRBJ2-1; 8 nucleotides line up with TRBD2. The J call may be incorrect, as the DNA end agrees better with TRBJ2-7. Per germline, CDR1 MDHEN and CDR2 SYDVKM. The CDR3 length is 19 residues. The DNA of the CDR3 is TGTGCCAGCAGTTTCCCCCGGGCTCTTTCAAGCGGGGGCTACAATGAGCAGTACTTC. Amino acid sequence: CASSFPRALSSGGYNEQYF.

The sample holds a few counts of this clonotype. This sequence joins TRBV28 and TRBJ2-6; D not certain. Between the trimmed V and J ends, which lost 6 bases and 2 bases, there was a span of 11 bases. The CDR3 spans 15 residues. Per the germline V gene, CDR1 is MDHEN and CDR2 is SYDVKM. Here the CDR3 reads CASSPGSAGANVLTF. The DNA of the CDR3 is TGTGCCAGCAGCCCAGGTTCTGCTGGGGCCAACGTCCTGACTTTC.

This clonotype occurred a few times. The gene calls are TRBV3-1 and TRBJ2-1; no clear D. TRBJ2-7 explains the end of the DNA better; the J call may be wrong. Germline V lookup: CDR1 LGHDT, CDR2 YNNKEL (reference sequence). The CDR3 is 12 residues long. The CDR3 DNA is TGTGCCAGCAGCTTCTCTCGGCGAGAGCAGTACTTC. This codes for CASSFSRREQYF.

This clonotype is medium-sized in the sample. The V and J genes are TRBV11-2 and TRBJ2-5; either TRBD1 or TRBD2 may fit D (5 bases each). This CDR3 spans 14 amino acids. V was clipped by 4 bases and J by 3 bases, with 12 bases between them. Looked up from germline, CDR1 is SGHAT and CDR2 is FQNNGV. For the CDR3, the DNA is TGTGCCAGCAGCTCGGGACGGATAAAAGAGACCCAGTACTTC. Its protein is CASSSGRIKETQYF.

There are many counts of this clonotype. The V and J genes are TRBV28 and TRBJ2-2; D is unclear. The length of the CDR3 is 14 residues. The ends were cut back, 7 bases at V and 11 bases at J, with 20 bases in the middle. The germline V gene has CDR1 MDHEN and CDR2 SYDVKM. CDR3 sequence reads: CASNSAEAYGELFF. The CDR3 DNA follows: TGTGCCAGCAACTCCGCAGAGGCCTACGGAGAGCTGTTTTTT.

This clonotype was seen more than once but under ten times. The chain is built from TRBV7-3 and TRBJ2-1; 9 positions match TRBD1. With 4 bases clipped from V and 7 bases from J, the junction kept 8 bases outside the gene matches. CDR1 and CDR2 (germline): SGHTA, FQGTGA. This CDR3 is 15 amino acids long. CDR3 residues: CASSSGTGIENEQFF. CDR3 sequence (DNA): TGTGCCAGCAGCTCAGGGACAGGGATTGAGAATGAGCAGTTCTTC.

This clonotype was seen repeatedly, ten times or more. CDR3 amino acids: CASSEGRLAGGFGDTGELFF. As DNA, the CDR3 is TGTGCCAGCAGTGAAGGGCGGCTAGCGGGGGGCTTTGGGGACACCGGGGAGCTGTTTTTT. The gene calls are TRBV6-1 and TRBJ2-2, with 11 positions matching TRBD2. CDR1 and CDR2 (germline): MNHNS, SASEGT. Losses at the gene ends were 1 base for V and 3 bases for J; bases not matched to a gene: 13. CDR3 length equals 20 residues.

This chain links TRBV7-3 with TRBJ2-6; no reliable D call. CDR3 size: 14 residues. Germline CDR1 SGHTA, CDR2 FQGTGA. V lost 4 bases and J 2 bases, leaving 6 bases between the germline ends. The CDR3 bases are TGTGCCAGCAGCTCTTCCCCTGGGGCCAACGTCCTGACTTTC. Amino acids: CASSSSPGANVLTF.

With respect to this clonotype: A junction end diverges from the germline sequence, so it may reflect a read error. This sequence joins TRBV7-6 and TRBJ2-1; the D is unclear. Germline V CDR1 and CDR2: SGHVS, FNYEAQ. There are 15 residues in the CDR3. The CDR3 bases are TGTGTCAGCAGCTCGGGCAGGCTGGATGGGGATGAGCAGTTCTTC. The encoded protein is CVSSSGRLDGDEQFF.

This clonotype was found many times. The conserved closing phenylalanine or tryptophan is absent in this CDR3, likely reflecting a read error. No DNA is shown, since the ends of the CDR3 on it are uncertain; the CDR3 is the one TCRdb lists. The rearrangement links TRBV7-2 to TRBJ2-7. The CDR3 extends over 15 residues, inclusive of both ends. The germline V gene has CDR1 SGHTA and CDR2 FQGNSA. The CDR3 region is CASSSSYNYGYTFGS.

Points on this clonotype: Given the absence of the conserved phenylalanine or tryptophan at the CDR3 end, a read error is likely. No DNA is shown, since the ends of the CDR3 on it are uncertain; the CDR3 is the one TCRdb lists. The chain has TRBV11-2 and TRBJ1-1; the tabulated D call, TRBD1, remains unverified against the DNA. The CDR3 sequence runs 17 residues, both termini included. Germline V gene lookup returns CDR1 SGHAT and CDR2 FQNNGV. CDR3 sequence reads: CASSLVLGVGTEAFFGP.

In this sample, this clonotype turned up a few times. The rearrangement uses TRBV6-1 and TRBJ1-5, with D maybe TRBD1 (5 bases). Germline V CDR1 and CDR2: MNHNS, SASEGT. The V gene lost 5 bases and the J gene lost 4 bases, with 15 bases spanning the gap. This CDR3 comprises 15 residues. This CDR3 reads CASSTTGGRNQPQHF. The CDR3 nucleotides are TGTGCCAGCAGTACCACCGGGGGGAGAAATCAGCCCCAGCATTTT.

This clonotype occurred many times. V is TRBV28 and J is TRBJ1-4, with 7 bases aligning to TRBD1. Trimming took 6 bases from V and 7 from J; bases not matched to a gene: 11. The CDR3 consists of 15 residues. Germline V gene data show CDR1 as MDHEN and CDR2 as SYDVKM. The CDR3 DNA is TGTGCCAGCAGCAGGGGGGGGGGCGTGACTGAAAAACTGTTTTTT. Translating gives CASSRGGGVTEKLFF.

The rearrangement uses TRBV7-3 and TRBJ1-4, with a possible D match to TRBD1 (6 bases). V lost 1 base and J lost 8, with 17 bases in between. The CDR3 is 16 residues long. Germline V gene data show CDR1 as SGHTA and CDR2 as FQGTGA. CDR3 loop: CASSLNNREIGEKLFF. The CDR3 DNA follows: TGTGCCAGCAGCTTAAACAACAGGGAAATAGGCGAAAAACTGTTTTTT.

V gene TRBV7-3 combines with J gene TRBJ2-4; TRBD1 matches at 9 bases. The J call may be wrong; the DNA end is better matched by TRBJ2-7. The CDR3 totals 13 residues. The germline gives CDR1 SGHTA, CDR2 FQGTGA. Written as DNA, the CDR3 is TGTGCCAGCAGCCTGGGACAGGGCAACGAGCAGTACTTC. Residues: CASSLGQGNEQYF.

The rearrangement links TRBV7-2 to TRBJ2-7; 10 nucleotides line up with TRBD2. The length of the CDR3 is 15 residues. Germline values: CDR1 SGHTA, CDR2 FQGNSA. V dropped 5 bases and J dropped 7; count of bases not matched to a gene: 11. The CDR3 protein is CASSDTSGNYNEQYF. DNA of the CDR3: TGTGCCAGCAGCGATACTAGCGGGAACTACAATGAGCAGTACTTC.

This chain connects TRBV7-6 to TRBJ2-1; D call uncertain. CDR1 SGHVS and CDR2 FNYEAQ come from the germline V gene. The CDR3 covers 11 residues. The V end was cut by 2 bases, the J end by 6 bases, with 2 bases between. CDR3 sequence: CASSLINEQFF. The CDR3 DNA is TGTGCCAGCAGCTTAATCAATGAGCAGTTCTTC.

The gene calls are TRBV7-2 and TRBJ2-5; D gene ambiguous. The closer fit of TRBJ2-1 to the DNA end suggests the J call may be wrong. Germline lookup yields CDR1 SGHTA and CDR2 FQGNSA. The length of the CDR3 is 14 residues. CDR3 sequence (DNA): TGTGCCAGCAGCGAGGCCCCCCAGCGTAGCGAGCAGTTCTTC. Protein sequence: CASSEAPQRSEQFF.

V gene TRBV6-6 combines with J gene TRBJ2-2; the D gene could be TRBD1 or TRBD2 (5 bases each). V was trimmed by 10 bases and J by 6 bases, leaving 21 bases between them. This CDR3 region has 15 residues. Per germline, CDR1 MNHNY and CDR2 SVGAGI (reference sequence). CDR3 in DNA: TGTGCCACTCTGGGACCCCAGAACAGGCCCGGGGAGCTGTTTTTT. Its translation: CATLGPQNRPGELFF.

V is TRBV6-8 and J is TRBJ1-1; D is uncertain. Looked up from germline, CDR1 is MNHGY and CDR2 is SAAAGT. The V and J ends lost 5 bases and 4 bases respectively, with 11 bases between them. This CDR3 has 13 amino acids. For the CDR3, the DNA is TGTGCCAGCAGTCCTCGAGAGGGCACTGAAGCTTTCTTT. This codes for CASSPREGTEAFF.

The genes are TRBV7-3 and TRBJ2-5; D is possibly TRBD2 (6 bases). Germline V gives CDR1 SGHTA, CDR2 FQGTGA. The CDR3 consists of 15 residues. V shed 4 bases and J shed 4 bases, with 16 bases lying between them. CDR3 sequence reads: CASSYNRGGAETQYF. The CDR3 DNA sequence: TGTGCCAGCAGCTATAACCGAGGAGGGGCAGAGACCCAGTACTTC.

This clonotype was counted once. This rearrangement joins TRBV7-6 to TRBJ1-2; unclear D gene. In germline, CDR1 is SGHVS, CDR2 FNYEAQ. This CDR3 is 15 amino acids long. V lost 1 base, J lost 8 bases, and 17 bases lay in between. This CDR3 reads CASSLESASLGGYTF. CDR3 DNA: TGTGCCAGCAGCTTAGAATCGGCCTCTCTAGGGGGCTACACCTTC. Drawing the rest from reference TRBV7-6 and TRBJ1-2, the complete variable domain is GAGVSQSPRYKVTKRGQDVALRCDPISGHVSLYWYRQALGQGPEFLTYFNYEAQQDKSGLPNDRFSAERPEGSISTLTIQRTEQRDSAMYRCASSLESASLGGYTFGSGTRLTVV.

The rearrangement joins TRBV7-8 to TRBJ2-5; D call uncertain. Germline CDR1 SGHVS, CDR2 FQNEAQ. The CDR3 length is 13 residues. V was trimmed by 3 bases and J by 2 bases, leaving 7 bases between them. DNA of the CDR3: TGTGCCAGCAGCTTTTCTGGGCAAGAGACCCAGTACTTC. This sequence encodes CASSFSGQETQYF.

This clonotype was recorded many times. This likely comes from a read error, as the CDR3 has no conserved phenylalanine or tryptophan at its end. Because the CDR3's place on the DNA is in doubt, the DNA is left out and the CDR3 is given as listed by TCRdb. The rearrangement joins TRBV7-2 to TRBJ2-6; TRBD1, the table's D call, was not compared with the DNA. Per the germline V gene, CDR1 is SGHTA and CDR2 is FQGNSA. The CDR3 length equals 17 residues, ends included. The CDR3 sequence is CASSLRTGKHNEQFFGA.